One and the same sample provided the 2 T cell receptor beta chains below, sequenced in a study of blood T cell repertoires in COVID-19. The repertoire was sequenced with immunoSEQ multiplex PCR; TCRdb's copy has only in-frame clones and lacks some. The sample has some 200,000 clones; 83% are singletons. Sample: PBMCs or T cells enriched from blood (not recorded which). The source of these receptors is a woman between 45 and 60 years old who had been exposed to COVID-19.

The chain employs TRBV3-1 (or the pseudogene TRBV3-2) and TRBJ1-1; perhaps TRBD1 as D (6 bases). The CDR3 has 16 residues. Per germline, CDR1 LGHDT and CDR2 YNNKEL (reference sequence). Trimming stripped 11 bases from V and 2 bases from J, with 24 bases between. CDR3 in amino acids: CASQPRSGQPNTEAFF. The CDR3 region has the DNA TGTGCCTCTCAGCCAAGGTCAGGACAGCCTAACACTGAAGCTTTCTTT.

The J gene is TRBJ1-1, the V gene TRBV28; possibly TRBD1 for D (5 bases). V lost 5 bases, J lost 5 bases, and 18 bases lay in between. Germline CDR1 reads MDHEN; CDR2 reads SYDVKM. This CDR3 is built from 15 residues. CDR3 loop: CASSTPGKVQTEAFF. The CDR3 nucleotides are TGTGCCAGCAGTACACCAGGGAAGGTGCAGACTGAAGCTTTCTTT.